This TCR beta chain is from a study of blood T cells in healthy people across ages. The second PCR ran roughly 6 to 12 cycles with a sample-barcoded 5' primer and J-beta primers. TCRdb re-derived calls from the 5' RACE reads in MiXCR, one entry per CDR3 protein. This table has over 1,200,000 distinct CDR3 sequences, roughly 60% appearing once. The V and J ends lost 3 bases and 1 base respectively, with 14 bases between them. CDR3 length: 15 residues. Germline V lookup: CDR1 DFQATT, CDR2 SNEGSKA (reference sequence). Sequenced material: blood. This receptor was identified in a man younger than 30 in good health. J is TRBJ2-3 and V is TRBV20-1; D gene unclear. CDR3 bases: TGCAGTGCTAGTCCGCTTAGGGCGGGCACAGATACGCAGTATTTT. It yields the protein CSASPLRAGTDTQYF.